Sequencing of this T cell receptor (beta chain) was carried out in a study of shared clonotypes between healthy human individuals (dated by TCRdb to the early 2020s). With regard to the full study: A couple of women and a few men aged 18 to 49 years were included in the cohort. To estimate repertoire size and how much clonotype sharing occurs between individuals, the study deeply sequenced the blood TCR repertoires of several healthy adults. Per donor, leukapheresis produced somewhere between about 0.94 and 10 billion PBMCs. To increase sequencing depth and limit assay-specific biases, different laboratories used diverse techniques to prepare libraries and sequence TCR repertoires. For each donor, three plates each were used for CD4 naive and CD4 memory, two plates were used for CD8 naive, and one plate was used for CD8 memory.

CD8 naive samples consisted of CD45RO-negative cells that were positively selected for CCR7, yielding a CD45RA+CCR7+ population without TemRA cells. The donors were healthy, HIV-negative adults who had no recently reported acute infections or vaccinations. Every donor was a Caucasian adult residing in Nashville, Tennessee, USA. Blood was collected by leukapheresis, and PBMCs were isolated by Ficoll-Histopaque density gradient centrifugation and then cryopreserved in liquid nitrogen vapor phase. Analytical flow cytometry was used to check the purity and quantity of every magnetically sorted T cell population. Each sorted fraction had its genomic DNA isolated and then quantified by UV absorbance on a Nanodrop 2000c. The CDR3 goes from the cysteine to the phenylalanine over 15 residues. Only the CDR3 portion is preserved as DNA: 45 bases, with reading frame beginning at the first base. Trimming takes 4 bases off V and 5 bases off J; junction bases not matched to a gene: 10. Via the germline V gene (reference sequence), CDR1 is SEHNR and CDR2 FQNEAQ.

On this clone itself: The target of this receptor is not known. Within one base of it there is no much larger clone, and no base qualities were kept. The identical CDR3 is also encoded by other nucleotide sequences in the sample.

Points the paper makes about the study in general: Compared with non-shared clonotypes, the clonotypes found in all four sorted-subset donors had higher generation probabilities. Based on pairwise subsampling, the degree of clonotype sharing among donors was expected to be affected by sequencing depth. Rarefaction of sorted-subset datasets indicated incomplete sequencing despite the large sequencing depth. Naive subsets generally had larger estimated clonotype richness than memory subsets. About 4.5% of naive CD4, roughly 3.6% of naive CD8, 2.3% of memory CD4, and about 0.4% of memory CD8 clonotypes were shared across several donors. The small number of donors limited the genetic and exposure-history diversity represented. Only blood was sampled, and tissue TCR repertoires likely differ from those in blood.

Using the deep immunoSEQ assay, multiplex PCR amplified TCR CDR3 regions from genomic DNA. Genomic DNA extracted from each cell subset was distributed evenly over all wells of several immunoSEQ 96-well plates, and each plate served as one replicate. For sorted subsets, each replicate PCR was loaded with around 220 ng genomic DNA, equivalent to about 33,000 T cell genomes. Purified libraries were quantified with a Qubit 3.0 fluorometer, sized on a Bioanalyzer 2100, and re-quantified with the KAPA Library Quantification kit. Every immunoSEQ 96-well plate was sequenced on a dedicated single-read 150-cycle Illumina NextSeq 550 flow cell. The study's processing was this. Because only junctional sequences without quality scores were contained in the immunoSEQ output, filtering matching that applied to full-length reads could not be performed. To assign V/J genes and CDR3, sequences were annotated using PyIR, a Python wrapper for IgBLAST v1.9, with IMGT germline references. Reads were filtered out if the reads had weak V/J assignments (E-value above 1e-6), no CDR3, stop codons, out-of-frame junctions, or ambiguous translated residues. V3J clonotypes were defined as sequences sharing the same inferred V gene, J gene, and CDR3 amino acid sequence. To compute the percentage overlap between repertoires, the number of shared unique clonotypes was divided by the size of the smaller repertoire. Three approaches were used to assess repertoire richness: RTK rarefaction, the Chao1 estimator, and Recon v2.1 estimates of unobserved clonotypes. For all TCRbeta clonotypes obtained by the gDNA method from a few donors, generation probabilities were computed with OLGA. Here the immuneACCESS table is served through TCRdb, limited to in-frame sequences with V and J called. Missing clones are a known gap in these copies; in checked studies unresolved V genes cover under half, and the rest lacks a known reason. Clonal size and the V and J genes are those of that table, whereas D and trimming came from the DNA. The sample table lists about 2 million clones, about 95% of them with a count of one. Clones ranked in the top ten supply about 1.1% of the sample.

Recombination connected TRBV7-9 to TRBJ2-5, with TRBD2 identical over 7 junction bases. The receptor was isolated from a man younger than 30 in good health. Sequencing was performed on naive CD8+ T cells sorted from blood. What the cell subset or site label conveys for this sample: CD45RA+CCR7+. The DNA sequence is TGTGCCAGCAGCTCACCGGGAGGCGCCGGGGAGACCCAGTACTTC. This is translated as CASSSPGGAGETQYF.